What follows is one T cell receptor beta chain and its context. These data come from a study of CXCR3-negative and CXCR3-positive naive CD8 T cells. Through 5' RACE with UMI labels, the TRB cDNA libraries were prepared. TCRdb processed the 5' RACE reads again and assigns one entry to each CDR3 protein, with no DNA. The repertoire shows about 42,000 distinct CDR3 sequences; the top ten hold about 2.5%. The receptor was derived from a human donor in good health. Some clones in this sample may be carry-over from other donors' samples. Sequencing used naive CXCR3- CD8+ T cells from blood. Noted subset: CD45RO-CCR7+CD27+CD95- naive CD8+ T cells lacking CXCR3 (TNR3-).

The CDR3 reads CASTKMPQPQHF. This rearrangement joins TRBV21-1 to TRBJ1-5. TRBV21-1 is flagged as a pseudogene. The length of the CDR3 is 12 residues.